This entry features one T cell receptor (beta chain) sequence. Its recognized antigen is unknown. Base qualities were left out, and no much larger clone turns up one base away. Per the germline V gene, KGHDR is the CDR1 and SFDVKD is the CDR2. Ends trimmed: V by 5 bases, J by 4 bases; bases unmatched to a gene: 2. Inclusive of the bounding cysteine and phenylalanine, the CDR3 is 13 residues long. Only the CDR3 part of the read is kept: 39 bases, read in frame from the first base. One collaborating source in Seattle enrolled patients while the patients were actively infected and followed the patients over time throughout the course of disease. The collaborating institutions used their own protocols to collect whole blood in K2EDTA tubes. Collaborator samples were shipped for TCRbeta analysis as frozen whole blood, isolated PBMCs, or DNA extracted from either sample type. The immunoSEQ Assay, a bias-controlled multiplex PCR, was used to amplify TCRbeta CDR3 regions from genomic DNA. Regarding the original processing steps: Nucleated cell counts per sample were estimated from amplification of reference gene primers within the assay. To quantify the absolute abundance of each unique TCRbeta CDR3 rearrangement, sequence reads were collapsed and filtered. For each sample, productive Simpson clonality was calculated as the square root of Simpson's diversity index over productive rearrangements. In its TCRdb copy, this immuneACCESS table keeps in-frame sequences only and misses some clones. Where compared with another copy, unresolved V genes explain less than half of these, and the others have no known cause. V, J and clone size reflect that table, while D and trimming were determined from the DNA. The sample yields roughly 150,000 clones; around 87% were counted once. The ten most abundant clones make up just over 2.5% of the sample.

The data are from a study of blood T cell repertoires in COVID-19 (dated by TCRdb to 2020 to 2022). A note on the overall study: Samples from collaborators originated in the United States, Italy and Spain and spanned both the acute and convalescent phases of COVID-19. Where available, HLA class I and class II types were obtained from metadata supplied by the sample provider rather than from assay-based typing. Subjects who had been exposed to COVID-19, were actively infected with it, or had recovered from it provided the deeply sampled blood TCRbeta repertoires that made up the dataset. The prospective study material was composed of cDNA or gDNA derived from T cells, B-cell-depleted T cells, or PBMCs. The sample metadata nearly always contained a de-identified subject ID, COVID-19 status, age in years and sex. The repertoires were released in a freely available public database meant as a resource for research on the immune response to SARS-CoV-2. The samples were drawn from the first 160 participants of the ongoing ImmuneRACE study and from 1,254 subjects provided by 6 global collaborators.

The investigation overall reported the following: Clinical and demographic metadata were provided uncurated, with the amount varying by source and participant.

The receptor was isolated from a woman at least 80 years old with COVID-19, enrolled during active disease. Sequencing was performed on peripheral blood. The chain is assembled from TRBV24-1 and TRBJ1-2; the junction holds 8 bases that match TRBD1. The nucleotides are TGTGCCACCAGTGGGACAGGGATCTATGGCTACACCTTC. This yields the protein CATSGTGIYGYTF.